This T cell receptor (beta chain) emerged from a study of cytomegalovirus exposure and HLA in healthy donors. Study conclusions and caveats: Most subjects' HLA-A and HLA-B alleles were reportedly predicted from TCR beta sequences. There were some V segments, including TRBV6-2 and TRBV6-3, excluded as indistinguishable.

Germline V CDR1 and CDR2: SEHNR, FQNEAQ (reference sequence). V dropped 5 bases and J dropped 8; count of bases not matched to a gene: 13. The CDR3 is 15 residues long. With regard to this clone: Its specificity is not known.

PCR primers comprised 60 Vbeta and 13 Jbeta primers. Profiled with immunoSEQ multiplex PCR; TCRdb holds only in-frame clones, not every one. The sample shows 150,000 to 200,000 clones, about 77% of them seen only once. The sequenced sample was PBMCs. This clonotype was sampled from a male donor in good health and CMV-seropositive. The chain is built from TRBV7-9 and TRBJ1-2; 8 bases are shared with TRBD1. The CDR3 spells CASSPRTGSTGGYTF. The CDR3 DNA follows: TGTGCCAGCAGCCCTAGGACAGGGTCAACGGGAGGCTACACCTTC.